These 9 T cell receptor beta chains were sequenced from one sample in a study of cytomegalovirus exposure and HLA in healthy donors. Produced via immunoSEQ multiplex PCR; TCRdb's table is partial and in-frame only. This sample yields 150,000 to 200,000 clones, of which 84% are seen a single time; more than 6.5% belongs to the top ten. Sequences were obtained from PBMCs. These receptors were collected from a man aged 18-30 years in good health and CMV-seropositive.

This clone was counted ten times or more. DNA of the CDR3: TGCGCCAGCAGCCAAGATCGGCTCGCGCGGGACTATGGCTACACCTTC. Its protein is CASSQDRLARDYGYTF. V and J are TRBV4-1 and TRBJ1-2; D uncertain. The CDR3 totals 16 residues. Germline values: CDR1 MGHRA, CDR2 YSYEKL. The V gene lost 0 bases and the J gene lost 3 bases, with 14 bases spanning the gap.

V gene TRBV7-9 combines with J gene TRBJ2-7; possibly TRBD2 for D (6 bases). Trimming pared 5 bases from V and 4 bases from J, leaving 18 bases between. This CDR3 has 15 residues. Germline V gives CDR1 SEHNR, CDR2 FQNEAQ (reference sequence). The CDR3 loop is CASSAGQGDSYEQYF. The DNA of the CDR3 is TGTGCCAGCAGCGCGGGGCAGGGTGATTCGTACGAGCAGTACTTC.

The table lists this clone with a count of one. This chain uses TRBV27 with TRBJ2-7; 10 bases align to TRBD2. The CDR3 covers 16 residues. Germline-derived CDR1 and CDR2 are MNHEY and SMNVEV (reference sequence). Germline trimming cut 6 bases from V and 1 base from J; bases unmatched to any gene: 9. This CDR3 reads CASSPSGRATSYEQYF. The CDR3 DNA reads TGTGCCAGCAGCCCGAGCGGGAGGGCCACTTCCTACGAGCAGTACTTC.

This sequence joins TRBV27 and TRBJ2-2; the match to TRBD2 covers 8 bases. Looked up from germline, CDR1 is MNHEY and CDR2 is SMNVEV (reference sequence). Trimming at V came to 5 bases and at J to 7 bases, leaving 18 bases not matched to a gene. The CDR3 is 18 residues long. The CDR3 here is CASSLIGLAGRTGGELFF. The CDR3 nucleotides are TGTGCCAGCAGTCTAATTGGCCTAGCGGGTAGGACGGGCGGGGAGCTGTTTTTT.

The chain joins TRBV4-3 to TRBJ1-4, with D tentatively TRBD1 (6 bases). V was pared by 4 bases and J by 7 bases, with 16 bases between. Looked up from germline, CDR1 is LGHNA and CDR2 is YSLEER. This CDR3 is 15 amino acids long. The CDR3 DNA reads TGCGCCAGCAGCCTACAGGGAAAAGAAGGTGAAAAACTGTTTTTT. Amino acid sequence: CASSLQGKEGEKLFF.

The rearrangement links TRBV29-1 to TRBJ2-3, with D perhaps TRBD2 (5 bases). CDR3 length: 11 amino acids. Germline loops: CDR1 SQVTM, CDR2 ANQGSEA. V lost 6 bases, J lost 5 bases, and 9 bases lay in between. CDR3 DNA sequence: TGCAGCGTGGAACTAGGAGATACGCAGTATTTT. Encoded protein: CSVELGDTQYF.

A word on this clone: At one of its ends the junction is not consistent with the germline gene, which may arise from a read error. The chain carries TRBV2 and TRBJ2-1; 8 nucleotides agree with TRBD2. The CDR3 sequence is 13 residues long. CDR1 is SNHLY, CDR2 FYNNEI, per germline. The CDR3 DNA sequence: TGTGCCAGCACCCAGCCACTAGCGGAGGCCCGAGTCTTC. Translating gives CASTQPLAEARVF.

This sequence joins TRBV7-9 and TRBJ2-1, with a weak D call TRBD1 (6 bases). CDR3 length: 16 residues. Trimming cost V 5 bases and J 7 bases, with 21 bases left between them. CDR1 is SEHNR and CDR2 is FQNEAQ in the germline V gene (reference sequence). The CDR3 spells CASSPLGHQGRNEQFF. CDR3 sequence (DNA): TGTGCCAGCAGCCCACTTGGCCATCAGGGGCGGAATGAGCAGTTCTTC.

V is TRBV14 and J is TRBJ2-1; 9 nucleotides line up with TRBD2. The CDR3 runs to 16 residues. The V and J ends lost 1 base and 7 bases, in that order; junction bases with no gene match: 8. CDR1 and CDR2 (germline): SGHDN, FVKESK. CDR3 nucleotides: TGTGCCAGCAGCCAAGCTCGCGGGAGGGCCTCGAATGAGCAGTTCTTC. Amino acid sequence: CASSQARGRASNEQFF. The full variable domain, its missing parts supplied by reference TRBV14 and TRBJ2-1, is EAGVTQFPSHSVIEKGQTVTLRCDPISGHDNLYWYRRVMGKEIKFLLHFVKESKQDESGMPNNRFLAERTGGTYSTLKVQPAELEDSGVYFCASSQARGRASNEQFFGPGTRLTVL.